Sequencing of this T cell receptor beta chain was carried out in a study of cytomegalovirus exposure and HLA in healthy donors. Findings and limits, study-wide: Testing in vitro showed three CMV-associated chains specific for CMV antigens. Reports showed the classifier diagnosing cytomegalovirus status with high specificity and sensitivity.

As for this clone: What it binds is unknown.

CDR1 is SGHDT and CDR2 is YYEEEE in the germline V gene. The CDR3 runs to 12 residues. The ends were cut back, 4 bases at V and 2 bases at J, with 6 bases in the middle. The PCR used 60 Vbeta and 13 Jbeta primers. TCRdb keeps only in-frame clones here, not all; method: immunoSEQ multiplex PCR. The repertoire holds roughly 140,000 clones, with around 65% as singletons. The source is a woman aged 25-40 years in good health and CMV-seropositive. The rearrangement links TRBV5-6 to TRBJ2-5; D unresolved. Sequencing input: PBMCs. Here the CDR3 DNA reads TGTGCCAGCAGCCCCACACAAGAGACCCAGTACTTC. Its translation is CASSPTQETQYF.